This T cell receptor (beta chain) was profiled in a study of T-cell reconstitution after alpha-beta-depleted transplantation in children. CDR3 length equals 16 residues. The junction had 11 bases not matched to a gene; V was cut back by 4 bases and J by 3 bases. Germline V gene sequence: CDR1 SGDLS, CDR2 YYNGEE. For TCRbeta, the library was prepared with unique molecular identifiers. From the PCR reads, TCRdb called clonotypes with MiXCR, one entry per CDR3 protein. The sample contains roughly 490,000 distinct CDR3 sequences, around 10% of which appear only once. The specimen comprised PBMCs, mostly from graft donor cells, sampled 180 days after TCRalphabeta/CD19-depleted stem cell transplant. The chain is built from TRBV9 and TRBJ1-2; 8 bases agree with TRBD1. The receptor comes from a female patient aged 2-15 years who had a stem cell transplant for aplastic anemia, so the T cells may come from the graft donor. CDR3 sequence: CASSPLDRVPDYGYTF. The DNA of the CDR3 is TGTGCCAGCAGCCCCCTGGACAGGGTTCCAGACTATGGCTACACCTTC.